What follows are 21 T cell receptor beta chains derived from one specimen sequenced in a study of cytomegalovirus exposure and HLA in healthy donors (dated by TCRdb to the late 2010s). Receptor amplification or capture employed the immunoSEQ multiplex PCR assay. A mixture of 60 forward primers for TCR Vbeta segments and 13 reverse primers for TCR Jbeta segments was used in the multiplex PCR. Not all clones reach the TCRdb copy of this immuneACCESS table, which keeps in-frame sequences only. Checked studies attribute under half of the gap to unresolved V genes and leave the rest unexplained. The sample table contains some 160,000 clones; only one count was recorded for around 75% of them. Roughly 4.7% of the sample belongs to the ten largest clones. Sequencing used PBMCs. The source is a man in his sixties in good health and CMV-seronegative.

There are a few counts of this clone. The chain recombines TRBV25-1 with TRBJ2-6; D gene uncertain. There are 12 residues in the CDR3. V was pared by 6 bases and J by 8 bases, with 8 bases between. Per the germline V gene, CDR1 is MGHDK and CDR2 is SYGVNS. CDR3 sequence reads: CASRSWPNVLTF. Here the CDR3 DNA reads TGTGCCAGCAGGTCCTGGCCCAACGTCCTGACTTTC.

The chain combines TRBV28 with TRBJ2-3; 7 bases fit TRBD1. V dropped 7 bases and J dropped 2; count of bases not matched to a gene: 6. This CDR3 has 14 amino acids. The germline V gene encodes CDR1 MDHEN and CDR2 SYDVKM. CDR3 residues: CASTTGPPTDTQYF. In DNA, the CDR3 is TGTGCCAGCACGACAGGGCCCCCCACAGATACGCAGTATTTT. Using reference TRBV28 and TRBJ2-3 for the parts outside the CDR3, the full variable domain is DVKVTQSSRYLVKRTGEKVFLECVQDMDHENMFWYRQDPGLGLRLIYFSYDVKMKEKGDIPEGYSVSREKKERFSLILESASTNQTSMYLCASTTGPPTDTQYFGPGTRLTVL.

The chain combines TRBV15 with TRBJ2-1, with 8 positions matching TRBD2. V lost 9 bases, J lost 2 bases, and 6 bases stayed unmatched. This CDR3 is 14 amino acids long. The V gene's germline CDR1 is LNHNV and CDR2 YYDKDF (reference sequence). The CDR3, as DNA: TGTGCCACGCGCCTAGCGGGCGCCTACAATGAGCAGTTCTTC. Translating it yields CATRLAGAYNEQFF.

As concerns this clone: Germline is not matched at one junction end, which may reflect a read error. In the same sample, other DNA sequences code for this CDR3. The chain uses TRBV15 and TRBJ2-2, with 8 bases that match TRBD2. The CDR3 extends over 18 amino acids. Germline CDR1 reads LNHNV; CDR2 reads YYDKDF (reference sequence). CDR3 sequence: CATSRDTAGDLSAGELFF. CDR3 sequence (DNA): TGTGCCACCAGCAGAGATACAGCGGGAGATTTATCCGCCGGGGAACTGTTTTTT.

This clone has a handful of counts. Written as DNA, the CDR3 is TGTGCCAGCGCGGACAGAGGAGAAAAACTGTTTTTT. This gives the protein CASADRGEKLFF. The V gene is TRBV5-4, the J gene TRBJ1-4; possible D gene TRBD1, 6 bases. Trimming took 7 bases from V and 8 from J, leaving 12 bases between them. There are 12 residues in the CDR3. Per germline, CDR1 SGHNT and CDR2 YYREEE (reference sequence).

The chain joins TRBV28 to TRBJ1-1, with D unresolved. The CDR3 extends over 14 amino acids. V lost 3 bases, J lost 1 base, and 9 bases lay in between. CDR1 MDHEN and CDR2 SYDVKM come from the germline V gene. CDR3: CASSFSGSNTEAFF. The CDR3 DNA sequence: TGTGCCAGCAGTTTCTCCGGGTCGAACACTGAAGCTTTCTTT.

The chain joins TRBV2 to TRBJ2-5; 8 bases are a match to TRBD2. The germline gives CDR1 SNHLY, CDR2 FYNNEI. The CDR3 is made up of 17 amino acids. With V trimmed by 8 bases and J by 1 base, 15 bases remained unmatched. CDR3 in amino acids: CASEGYSGGPVQETQYF. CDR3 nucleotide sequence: TGTGCCAGCGAGGGGTACTCGGGAGGGCCCGTCCAAGAGACCCAGTACTTC.

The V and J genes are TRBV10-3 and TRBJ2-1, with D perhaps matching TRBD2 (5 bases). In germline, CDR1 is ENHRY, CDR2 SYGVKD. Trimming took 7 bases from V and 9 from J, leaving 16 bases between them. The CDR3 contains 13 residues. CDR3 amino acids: CAINDYGLSEQFF. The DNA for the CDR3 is TGTGCCATCAATGACTACGGGTTGAGTGAGCAGTTCTTC.

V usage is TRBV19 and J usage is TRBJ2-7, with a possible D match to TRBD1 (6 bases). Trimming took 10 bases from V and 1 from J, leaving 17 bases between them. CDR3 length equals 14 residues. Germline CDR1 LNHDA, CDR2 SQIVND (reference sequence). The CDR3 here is CATARTDPSYEQYF. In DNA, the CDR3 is TGTGCCACAGCTCGGACAGACCCTTCCTACGAGCAGTACTTC.

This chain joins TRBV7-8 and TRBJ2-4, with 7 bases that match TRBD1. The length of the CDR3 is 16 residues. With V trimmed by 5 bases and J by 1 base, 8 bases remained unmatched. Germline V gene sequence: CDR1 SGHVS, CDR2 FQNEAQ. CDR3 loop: CASSLDRERAKNIQYF. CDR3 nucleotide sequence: TGTGCCAGCAGCCTCGACAGGGAAAGGGCCAAAAACATTCAGTACTTC.

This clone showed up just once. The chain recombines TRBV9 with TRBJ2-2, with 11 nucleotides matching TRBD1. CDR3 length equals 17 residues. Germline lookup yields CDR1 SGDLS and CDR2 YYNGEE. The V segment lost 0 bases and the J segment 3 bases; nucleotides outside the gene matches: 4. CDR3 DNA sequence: TGTGCCAGCAGCGTAGCCCCGGGACAGGGGGACACCGGGGAGCTGTTTTTT. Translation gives CASSVAPGQGDTGELFF.

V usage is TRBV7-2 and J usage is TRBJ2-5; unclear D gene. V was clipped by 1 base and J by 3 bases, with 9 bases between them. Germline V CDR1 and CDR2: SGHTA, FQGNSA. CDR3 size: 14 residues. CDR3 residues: CASSLVGYEETQYF. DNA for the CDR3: TGTGCCAGCAGCTTAGTGGGCTATGAAGAGACCCAGTACTTC.

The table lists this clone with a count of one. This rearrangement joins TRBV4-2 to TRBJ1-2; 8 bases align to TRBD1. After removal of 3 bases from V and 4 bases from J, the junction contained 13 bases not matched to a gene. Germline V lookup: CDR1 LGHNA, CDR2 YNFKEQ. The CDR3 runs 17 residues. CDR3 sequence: CASSQIQGAPGGYGYTF. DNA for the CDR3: TGTGCCAGCAGCCAGATCCAGGGGGCGCCTGGTGGCTATGGCTACACCTTC.

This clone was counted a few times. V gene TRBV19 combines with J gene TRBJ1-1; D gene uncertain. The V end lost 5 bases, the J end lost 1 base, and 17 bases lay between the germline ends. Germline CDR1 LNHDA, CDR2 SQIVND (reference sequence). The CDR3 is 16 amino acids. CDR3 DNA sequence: TGTGCCAGTAGTCCCCAGAGAGGCGACGGGAACACTGAAGCTTTCTTT. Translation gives CASSPQRGDGNTEAFF.

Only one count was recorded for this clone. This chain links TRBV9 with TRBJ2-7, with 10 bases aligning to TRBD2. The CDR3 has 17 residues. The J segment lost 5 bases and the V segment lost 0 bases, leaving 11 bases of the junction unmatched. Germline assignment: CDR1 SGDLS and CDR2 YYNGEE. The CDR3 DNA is TGTGCCAGCAGCGTAGGGCTAGCGGGAGAGGGGACGAACGAGCAGTACTTC. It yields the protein CASSVGLAGEGTNEQYF.

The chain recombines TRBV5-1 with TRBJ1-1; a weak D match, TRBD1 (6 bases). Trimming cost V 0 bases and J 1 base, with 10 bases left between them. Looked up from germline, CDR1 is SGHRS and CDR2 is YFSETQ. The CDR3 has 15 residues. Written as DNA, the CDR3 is TGCGCCAGCAGCTTGGCCGGACAGCAGAACACTGAAGCTTTCTTT. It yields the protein CASSLAGQQNTEAFF.

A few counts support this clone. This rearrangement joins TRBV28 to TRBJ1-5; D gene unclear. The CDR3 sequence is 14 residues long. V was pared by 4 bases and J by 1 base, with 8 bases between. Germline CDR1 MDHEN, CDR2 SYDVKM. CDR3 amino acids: CASSSIGSNQPQHF. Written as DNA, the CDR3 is TGTGCCAGCAGTTCCATCGGGAGCAATCAGCCCCAGCATTTT.

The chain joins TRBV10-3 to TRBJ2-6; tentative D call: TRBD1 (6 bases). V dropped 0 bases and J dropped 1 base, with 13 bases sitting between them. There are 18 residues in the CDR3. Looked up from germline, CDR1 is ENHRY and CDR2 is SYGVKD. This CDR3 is CAISESRTGLSGANVLTF. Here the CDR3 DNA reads TGTGCCATCAGTGAGTCAAGAACAGGGCTTTCTGGGGCCAACGTCCTGACTTTC.

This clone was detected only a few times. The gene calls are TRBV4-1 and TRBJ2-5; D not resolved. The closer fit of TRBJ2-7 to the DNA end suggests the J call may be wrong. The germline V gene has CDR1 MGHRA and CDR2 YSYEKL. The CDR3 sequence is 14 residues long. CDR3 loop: CASSQEQVGYEQYF. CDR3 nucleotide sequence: TGCGCCAGCAGCCAAGAGCAGGTCGGCTACGAGCAGTACTTC.

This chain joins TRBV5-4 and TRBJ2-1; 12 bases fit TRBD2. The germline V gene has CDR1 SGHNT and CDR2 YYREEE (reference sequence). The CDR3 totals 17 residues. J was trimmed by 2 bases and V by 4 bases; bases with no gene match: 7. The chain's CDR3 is CASSTGLAGLTYNEQFF. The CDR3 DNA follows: TGTGCCAGCAGCACCGGACTAGCGGGGTTAACCTACAATGAGCAGTTCTTC.

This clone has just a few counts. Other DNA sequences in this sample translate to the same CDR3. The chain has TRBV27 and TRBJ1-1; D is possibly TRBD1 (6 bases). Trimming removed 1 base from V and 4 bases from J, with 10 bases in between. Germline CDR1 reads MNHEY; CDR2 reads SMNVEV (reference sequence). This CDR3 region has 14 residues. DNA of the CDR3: TGTGCCAGCAGTTTATTCAGGGGCGGCACTGAAGCTTTCTTT. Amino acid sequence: CASSLFRGGTEAFF.